A single sample is the source of the 21 T cell receptor beta chains below, sequenced in a study of OX40 agonist ivuxolimab in advanced cancers. The data were produced by immunoSEQ multiplex PCR, yet TCRdb's version contains in-frame clones alone and is incomplete. The table records 70,000 to 100,000 clones, approximately 89% of them present only once. The sample was CD4+ or CD8+ T cells sorted from blood, taken in a trial of the OX40 agonist ivuxolimab. The origin of the receptors is an adult with an advanced solid tumor such as melanoma, head and neck, liver or kidney cancer.

The V gene is TRBV7-2, the J gene TRBJ1-2, with 7 bases lining up with TRBD1. Germline CDR1 reads SGHTA; CDR2 reads FQGNSA. The CDR3 covers 14 residues. Trimming took 5 bases from V and 2 from J; bases not matched to a gene: 5. The CDR3 coding sequence is TGTGCCAGCAGCCGCGGGGGACAGAACTATGGCTACACCTTC. It encodes CASSRGGQNYGYTF.

The rearrangement uses TRBV6-5 and TRBJ2-5; 9 nucleotides agree with TRBD2. CDR1 and CDR2 from the germline V gene are MNHEY and SVGAGI. CDR3 length equals 14 residues. Unmatched junction bases numbered 5, after V lost 8 bases and J lost 1 base. CDR3 DNA sequence: TGTGCCAGCGGAGCGGGAGGCTCCCAAGAGACCCAGTACTTC. Translated, it gives CASGAGGSQETQYF.

This sequence joins TRBV29-1 and TRBJ1-1, with D hard to call. Trimming stripped 7 bases from V and 1 base from J, with 7 bases between. Germline V gene lookup returns CDR1 SQVTM and CDR2 ANQGSEA. This CDR3 has 11 residues. The CDR3 DNA sequence: TGCAGCGCAAACAAGAACACTGAAGCTTTCTTT. It yields the protein CSANKNTEAFF. Full variable domain (rest looked up from reference TRBV29-1 and TRBJ1-1): SAVISQKPSRDICQRGTSLTIQCQVDSQVTMMFWYRQQPGQSLTLIATANQGSEATYESGFVIDKFPISRPNLTFSTLTVSNMSPEDSSIYLCSANKNTEAFFGQGTRLTVV.

The chain has TRBV27 and TRBJ1-4; TRBD1 aligns across 8 bases. CDR3 length: 16 residues. Germline CDR1 and CDR2: MNHEY and SMNVEV (reference sequence). The V segment lost 3 bases and the J segment 6 bases; nucleotides outside the gene matches: 9. The CDR3: CASSLARTGLDEKLFF. The CDR3 bases are TGTGCCAGCAGTTTGGCCCGGACAGGGTTGGATGAAAAACTGTTTTTT.

The chain employs TRBV6-5 and TRBJ2-5; a possible D gene is TRBD1 (5 bases). This CDR3 is built from 14 residues. Trimming left V 8 bases short and J 1 base short, with 14 bases between. Germline V CDR1 and CDR2: MNHEY, SVGAGI. CDR3: CASPEGAGQETQYF. CDR3 DNA: TGTGCCAGCCCAGAAGGGGCAGGCCAAGAGACCCAGTACTTC.

The gene calls are TRBV19 and TRBJ2-2, with D uncertain. The CDR3 extends over 13 amino acids. Between the trimmed V and J ends, which lost 4 bases and 7 bases, there was a span of 10 bases. The germline CDR1 and CDR2 sequences are LNHDA and SQIVND (reference sequence). This CDR3 reads CASSTFQDGELFF. CDR3 nucleotide sequence: TGTGCCAGTAGTACATTCCAGGACGGGGAGCTGTTTTTT.

The V call is TRBV11-2, the J call TRBJ2-3; no clear D gene. The CDR3 covers 12 residues. Trimming took off 5 bases at V and 7 bases at J, with 10 bases between the two ends. Germline CDR1 is SGHAT and CDR2 is FQNNGV. CDR3 sequence reads: CASSPQANTQYF. The CDR3, as DNA: TGTGCCAGCAGCCCCCAGGCTAATACGCAGTATTTT.

The chain has TRBV5-8 and TRBJ1-4; possibly TRBD1 for D (6 bases). The CDR3 runs 15 residues. The germline V gene encodes CDR1 SGHTS and CDR2 YDEGEE. The germline V and J ends were trimmed by 4 bases and 1 base, with 11 bases remaining between them. The CDR3 nucleotides are TGTGCCAGCAGCCCTACAGGGCTAACTAATGAAAAACTGTTTTTT. Translated, it gives CASSPTGLTNEKLFF.

CDR3 protein: CASRGQGGNTEAFF. DNA of the CDR3: TGTGCCAGCAGGGGGCAGGGTGGGAACACTGAAGCTTTCTTT. The chain joins TRBV28 to TRBJ1-1; the D gene is possibly TRBD1 (5 bases). This CDR3 is built from 14 residues. V shed 6 bases and J shed 1 base, with 12 bases lying between them. Per germline, CDR1 MDHEN and CDR2 SYDVKM.

This clone was seen only a few times. The rearrangement uses TRBV6-1 and TRBJ1-2, with TRBD1 matching 7 bases. The CDR3 loop spans 15 amino acids. Trimming at V came to 10 bases and at J to 0 bases, leaving 11 bases not matched to a gene. The V gene's germline CDR1 is MNHNS and CDR2 SASEGT. CDR3 region: CATLVLTGSNYGYTF. The CDR3 bases are TGTGCCACCTTGGTTTTGACAGGGTCTAACTATGGCTACACCTTC.

The genes are TRBV10-2 and TRBJ1-2; 9 bases map to TRBD1. The V gene's germline CDR1 is WSHSY and CDR2 SAAADI. V trimming: 6 bases; J trimming: 6 bases; junction bases outside the gene matches: 5. The CDR3 covers 13 residues. The CDR3 protein is CASSITGGDGYTF. CDR3 nucleotide sequence: TGCGCCAGCAGCATTACAGGGGGCGATGGCTACACCTTC.

This clone was detected once. In DNA, the CDR3 is TGTGCCAGCAGTGAAAACAGGGTAGCCCCCGAGCAGTACTTC. It translates to CASSENRVAPEQYF. The chain links TRBV6-1 to TRBJ2-7; D perhaps matches TRBD1 (6 bases). Trimming stripped 2 bases from V and 6 bases from J, with 14 bases between. CDR1 and CDR2 from the germline V gene are MNHNS and SASEGT. This CDR3 is built from 14 residues.

This chain links TRBV5-1 with TRBJ1-2; no definite D call. V lost 0 bases and J 0 bases, leaving 12 bases between the germline ends. This CDR3 is 16 amino acids long. Germline CDR1 is SGHRS and CDR2 is YFSETQ. Here the CDR3 DNA reads TGCGCCAGCAGCTTGGACGACGGCCGTGCTAACTATGGCTACACCTTC. The encoded protein is CASSLDDGRANYGYTF.

The V gene is TRBV5-4, the J gene TRBJ2-5, with 7 bases lining up with TRBD2. Germline CDR1 reads SGHNT; CDR2 reads YYREEE (reference sequence). J gave up 5 bases and V 0 bases, and 4 bases lay outside the gene matches. The CDR3 consists of 14 residues. As DNA, the CDR3 is TGTGCCAGCAGCTTGGCGGGAGGTATGGAGACCCAGTACTTC. Its protein is CASSLAGGMETQYF.

The CDR3 nucleotides read TGTGCCAGCAGTTACTCGGCTAGCGGGAGGGTCAATGAGCAGTTCTTC. Protein product: CASSYSASGRVNEQFF. This chain joins TRBV6-5 and TRBJ2-1; 12 bases are a match to TRBD2. The J segment lost 6 bases and the V segment lost 0 bases, leaving 3 bases of the junction unmatched. The CDR3 totals 16 residues. The germline gives CDR1 MNHEY, CDR2 SVGAGI.

CDR3: CASSEFPGGQGYYGYTF. The CDR3 DNA reads as TGTGCCAGCAGTGAATTCCCCGGAGGACAGGGATACTATGGCTACACCTTC. The genes are TRBV25-1 and TRBJ1-2, with 8 bases identical to TRBD1. The CDR3 contains 17 residues. Germline assignment: CDR1 MGHDK and CDR2 SYGVNS. The V and J ends lost 1 base and 3 bases, in that order; junction bases with no gene match: 10.

The V gene is TRBV4-1, the J gene TRBJ1-2; D is perhaps TRBD1 (5 bases). The CDR3 is 15 residues long. The V and J ends lost 3 bases and 8 bases respectively, with 19 bases between them. CDR1 is MGHRA, CDR2 YSYEKL, per germline. The CDR3 is CASSQTRDRLGGYTF. The CDR3 nucleotides are TGCGCCAGCAGCCAGACCCGGGACCGCCTCGGCGGCTACACCTTC.

The chain has TRBV29-1 and TRBJ2-3; 7 nucleotides line up with TRBD2. Trimming at V came to 7 bases and at J to 2 bases, leaving 15 bases not matched to a gene. The germline gives CDR1 SQVTM, CDR2 ANQGSEA. This CDR3 region has 16 residues. The CDR3 is CSGTSREGRVTDTQYF. The CDR3 coding sequence is TGCAGCGGAACTTCAAGGGAGGGACGGGTCACAGATACGCAGTATTTT.

The chain combines TRBV5-1 with TRBJ2-1, with 11 bases identical to TRBD2. Trimming at V came to 4 bases and at J to 9 bases, leaving 9 bases not matched to a gene. The CDR3 is 15 residues long. The germline V gene has CDR1 SGHRS and CDR2 YFSETQ. In nucleotides, the CDR3 is TGCGCCAGCAGCGCCCAGGGACTAGCGGAAACTGAGCAGTTCTTC. Its translation is CASSAQGLAETEQFF.

The V and J genes are TRBV18 and TRBJ2-2, with 12 nucleotides matching TRBD1. Germline CDR1 and CDR2: KGHSH and LQKENI. V trimming: 2 bases; J trimming: 6 bases; junction bases outside the gene matches: 7. CDR3 length: 17 residues. CDR3 sequence: CASSPRTGTGGAGELFF. CDR3 DNA: TGTGCCAGCTCACCAAGAACCGGGACAGGGGGCGCCGGGGAGCTGTTTTTT. Supplemented by reference TRBV18 and TRBJ2-2, the full variable domain reads NAGVMQNPRHLVRRRGQEARLRCSPMKGHSHVYWYRQLPEEGLKFMVYLQKENIIDESGMPKERFSAEFPKEGPSILRIQQVVRGDSAAYFCASSPRTGTGGAGELFFGEGSRLTVL.

The chain joins TRBV6-5 to TRBJ1-4, with 11 bases fitting TRBD1. Losses at the gene ends were 6 bases for V and 9 bases for J; bases not matched to a gene: 3. The CDR3 length is 13 residues. Germline V lookup: CDR1 MNHEY, CDR2 SVGAGI. CDR3 nucleotide sequence: TGTGCCAGCAGCCGGACAGGGGGCAAAAAACTGTTTTTT. Translation: CASSRTGGKKLFF.